The clone carrying this T cell receptor (beta chain) has more than one count but fewer than ten. V was clipped by 6 bases and J by 5 bases; unmatched bases: 8. Germline CDR1 and CDR2: MNHEY and SVGEGT. The CDR3 sequence is 15 residues long. This specimen belongs to a study of T cells after yellow fever vaccination. Each CDR3 protein is one row after TCRdb ran MiXCR on the 5' RACE reads. This sample has roughly 170,000 distinct CDR3 sequences, with over 7% found just once. The specimen comprised CD8+ T cells sorted from PBMCs, sampled 45 days after the yellow fever booster vaccination. The TCR comes from a young man who received the YFV17D yellow fever vaccine. This chain joins TRBV6-2 or TRBV6-3 and TRBJ2-3, with 10 nucleotides matching TRBD2. CDR3 sequence reads: CASRLTSGDLDTQYF. The CDR3 DNA follows: TGTGCCAGCAGACTAACTAGCGGGGATCTAGATACGCAGTATTTT.